These 17 T cell receptor beta chains came from one sample sequenced in a study of T cell changes during pregnancy in multiple sclerosis. The method was immunoSEQ multiplex PCR; TCRdb's version includes in-frame clones alone and lacks a portion of them. The sample has 60,000 or so clones; about 90% are singletons. The source material was CD4+ T cells from peripheral blood mononuclear cells, sampled after pregnancy. Every receptor here comes from a female donor in good health, enrolled as a control in a pregnancy study.

This sequence joins TRBV29-1 and TRBJ1-1; D is possibly TRBD1 (5 bases). Between the trimmed V and J ends, which lost 7 bases and 4 bases, there was a span of 16 bases. The CDR3 contains 13 residues. Looked up from germline, CDR1 is SQVTM and CDR2 is ANQGSEA. The CDR3 nucleotides are TGCAGCGCCGGGGGATTTTCCAGCACTGAAGCTTTCTTT. Encoded protein: CSAGGFSSTEAFF.

The sample holds one count of this clone. This sequence joins TRBV11-1 and TRBJ2-1, with TRBD2 identical over 9 bases. Germline V CDR1 and CDR2: SGHAT, FQDESV (reference sequence). V lost 7 bases, J lost 10 bases, and 14 bases stayed unmatched. The CDR3 sequence is 15 residues long. Here the CDR3 reads CASTPTGRGGREQFF. Here the CDR3 DNA reads TGTGCCAGCACCCCGACTGGGCGGGGGGGCCGGGAGCAGTTCTTC.

This sequence joins TRBV7-7 and TRBJ2-5; TRBD2 matches at 8 bases. Germline CDR1 reads SSHAT; CDR2 reads FNYEAQ (reference sequence). The J segment lost 2 bases and the V segment lost 5 bases, leaving 7 bases of the junction unmatched. The CDR3 consists of 15 residues. The CDR3: CASSPGLGMQETQYF. The CDR3 coding sequence is TGTGCCAGCAGCCCGGGACTAGGTATGCAAGAGACCCAGTACTTC. Full variable domain (outside the CDR3, taken from reference TRBV7-7 and TRBJ2-5): GAGVSQSPRYKVTKRGQDVTLRCDPISSHATLYWYQQALGQGPEFLTYFNYEAQPDKSGLPSDRFSAERPEGSISTLTIQRTEQRDSAMYRCASSPGLGMQETQYFGPGTRLLVL.

The V and J genes are TRBV6-5 and TRBJ2-1; D remains unclear. Germline V gives CDR1 MNHEY, CDR2 SVGAGI. There are 14 residues in the CDR3. V was trimmed by 4 bases and J by 4 bases, leaving 11 bases between them. CDR3 nucleotide sequence: TGTGCCAGCAGTTTGCGACTGAAGTACAATGAGCAGTTCTTC. Amino acid sequence: CASSLRLKYNEQFF.

The chain has TRBV27 and TRBJ2-7, with 7 bases identical to TRBD1. V shed 8 bases, J shed 1 base, and the junction held 8 bases outside the gene matches. The length of the CDR3 is 14 residues. Germline CDR1 MNHEY, CDR2 SMNVEV (reference sequence). The CDR3 DNA follows: TGTGCCAGCGGCCTGGACAGGTCATCCTACGAGCAGTACTTC. Its translation is CASGLDRSSYEQYF.

J is TRBJ1-4 and V is TRBV19; tentative D call: TRBD1 (6 bases). Germline V gene sequence: CDR1 LNHDA, CDR2 SQIVND (reference sequence). The CDR3 has 16 amino acids. V was trimmed by 6 bases and J by 4 bases, leaving 18 bases between them. The CDR3: CASSDPRGADNEKLFF. Here the CDR3 DNA reads TGTGCCAGTAGCGACCCTCGGGGGGCTGATAATGAAAAACTGTTTTTT. Drawing the rest from reference TRBV19 and TRBJ1-4, the complete variable domain is DGGITQSPKYLFRKEGQNVTLSCEQNLNHDAMYWYRQDPGQGLRLIYYSQIVNDFQKGDIAEGYSVSREKKESFPLTVTSAQKNPTAFYLCASSDPRGADNEKLFFGSGTQLSVL.

V gene TRBV4-1 combines with J gene TRBJ1-2, with TRBD1 identical over 7 bases. This CDR3 spans 15 amino acids. V lost 4 bases and J lost 3; bases outside the gene matches: 8. In germline, CDR1 is MGHRA, CDR2 YSYEKL. This CDR3 is CASSRGAGGDYGYTF. CDR3 DNA sequence: TGCGCCAGCAGCCGCGGGGCAGGGGGTGACTATGGCTACACCTTC.

The chain couples TRBV11-3 to TRBJ2-1; 13 bases match TRBD2. The V gene's germline CDR1 is SGHNT and CDR2 YENEEA. CDR3 length: 15 amino acids. V shed 7 bases, J shed 8 bases, and the junction held 8 bases outside the gene matches. The CDR3: CASTKLAGGRYEQFF. For the CDR3, the DNA is TGTGCCAGCACCAAACTAGCGGGGGGGCGGTATGAGCAGTTCTTC.

The chain joins TRBV2 to TRBJ2-7; 9 bases match TRBD2. This CDR3 has 13 amino acids. Germline CDR1 is SNHLY and CDR2 is FYNNEI. J gave up 2 bases and V 11 bases, and 7 bases lay outside the gene matches. In DNA form, the CDR3 reads TGTGCCGGGGGTCGGACTAGCGCCTACGAGCAGTACTTC. It encodes CAGGRTSAYEQYF.

CDR3 DNA sequence: TGTGCCAGCAGCCGCCGAGATGGTAGATCTTATGGCTACACCTTC. This gives the protein CASSRRDGRSYGYTF. This chain connects TRBV7-9 to TRBJ1-2; D is unresolved. Trimming left V 5 bases short and J 5 bases short, with 18 bases between. CDR1 is SEHNR and CDR2 is FQNEAQ in the germline V gene (reference sequence). This CDR3 is built from 15 residues.

V gene TRBV4-3 combines with J gene TRBJ1-4, with D unclear. Per the germline V gene, CDR1 is LGHNA and CDR2 is YSLEER. The CDR3 is 14 amino acids. V was trimmed by 1 base and J by 7 bases, leaving 10 bases between them. CDR3 coding DNA: TGCGCCAGCAGCCAAGTTAGCCGGGGTGAAAAACTGTTTTTT. It specifies CASSQVSRGEKLFF.

The rearrangement links TRBV18 to TRBJ1-5; TRBD1 aligns across 7 bases. CDR3 length equals 15 residues. Germline V gene lookup returns CDR1 KGHSH and CDR2 LQKENI. V lost 3 bases to trimming and J lost 4 bases; unmatched junction nucleotides: 6. The CDR3 bases are TGTGCCAGCTCACCGGGACAGACAATGAATCAGCCCCAGCATTTT. Amino acid sequence: CASSPGQTMNQPQHF.

This sequence joins TRBV14 and TRBJ2-1; a possible D gene is TRBD2 (6 bases). V was clipped by 0 bases and J by 6 bases, with 21 bases between them. In germline, CDR1 is SGHDN, CDR2 FVKESK. The CDR3 length is 18 residues. Here the CDR3 DNA reads TGTGCCAGCAGCCAAGATTATTTCTCGGGAGTAGGCCTCAATGAGCAGTTCTTC. This codes for CASSQDYFSGVGLNEQFF.

J is TRBJ2-7 and V is TRBV4-2; D remains unclear. V lost 3 bases, J lost 0 bases, and 9 bases lay in between. Germline values: CDR1 LGHNA, CDR2 YNFKEQ. This CDR3 is 14 amino acids long. CDR3 bases: TGTGCCAGCAGCCAGGTACCCTACTCCTACGAGCAGTACTTC. It specifies CASSQVPYSYEQYF.

The V and J genes are TRBV20-1 and TRBJ1-1; no reliable D call. Looked up from germline, CDR1 is DFQATT and CDR2 is SNEGSKA (reference sequence). The CDR3 runs 11 residues. The ends were cut back, 3 bases at V and 3 bases at J, with 5 bases in the middle. CDR3 loop: CSASLYTEAFF. In DNA form, the CDR3 reads TGCAGTGCTAGCCTGTACACTGAAGCTTTCTTT.

The J gene is TRBJ2-3, the V gene TRBV7-2; 10 nucleotides line up with TRBD2. Trimming cost V 1 base and J 8 bases; bases outside gene matches: 9. Germline values: CDR1 SGHTA, CDR2 FQGNSA. The CDR3 has 16 residues. As DNA, the CDR3 is TGTGCCAGCAGCTTAGAAGCGGGGGGGCCGGTAGGTACGCAGTATTTT. Translation gives CASSLEAGGPVGTQYF.

The rearrangement uses TRBV6-1 and TRBJ1-2; 7 bases are a match to TRBD1. Germline V gene data show CDR1 as MNHNS and CDR2 as SASEGT. This CDR3 has 15 residues. The V gene end was trimmed by 3 bases and the J gene end by 2 bases; junction bases not matched to a gene: 6. CDR3 residues: CASSELGQINYGYTF. The CDR3 coding sequence is TGTGCCAGCAGTGAGTTGGGACAGATAAACTATGGCTACACCTTC.